This T cell receptor (beta chain) was identified in a study of PD-L1 blockade in urothelial cancer. Germline loops: CDR1 MNHEY, CDR2 SVGAGI. The V end lost 5 bases, the J end lost 7 bases, and 9 bases lay between the germline ends. There are 11 residues in the CDR3. Data came from immunoSEQ multiplex PCR; TCRdb stores just in-frame clones and leaves some out. The sample shows almost 90,000 clones, 84% of them seen only once. As for time point: pretreatment peripheral blood. All patients handed over anywhere from 1 to 8 samples, pretreatment and on-treatment. This clone appeared a few times. The material was PBMCs, obtained around atezolizumab (anti-PD-L1) treatment. This TCR was recovered from a man in his fifties or sixties with urothelial cancer. The chain carries TRBV6-5 and TRBJ2-7; weak D call: TRBD1 (6 bases). This chain's CDR3 is CASSQTGEQYF. CDR3 nucleotides: TGTGCCAGCAGTCAAACAGGGGAGCAGTACTTC.